Below, 30 T cell receptor beta chains from the same sample are listed, as sequenced in a study of blood T cell repertoires in COVID-19. Generated by immunoSEQ multiplex PCR, the TCRdb table keeps only in-frame clones and is missing some. In the table there are 280,000 or so clones, 89% of which are singletons. Sample: PBMCs or T cells enriched from blood (not recorded which). These receptors originate from a woman aged 50 to 65 who had been exposed to COVID-19.

This sequence joins TRBV10-3 and TRBJ2-5, with 8 bases identical to TRBD1. Germline lookup yields CDR1 ENHRY and CDR2 SYGVKD. J was trimmed by 2 bases and V by 5 bases; bases with no gene match: 7. The length of the CDR3 is 15 residues. CDR3 residues: CAISKDREKQETQYF. The CDR3 DNA is TGTGCCATCAGTAAGGACAGGGAGAAACAAGAGACCCAGTACTTC.

The CDR3 region is CSVALGGNTIYF. The CDR3 coding sequence is TGCAGCGTTGCCCTAGGAGGAAACACCATATATTTT. The chain links TRBV29-1 to TRBJ1-3; D gene ambiguous. Deletions cut 4 bases from V and 4 bases from J, with 8 bases between. The CDR3 has 12 amino acids. Germline values: CDR1 SQVTM, CDR2 ANQGSEA.

This rearrangement joins TRBV5-1 to TRBJ1-5; 7 nucleotides agree with TRBD1. CDR3 length: 15 amino acids. Germline values: CDR1 SGHRS, CDR2 YFSETQ. Germline trimming cut 2 bases from V and 2 bases from J; bases unmatched to any gene: 4. The CDR3 region has the DNA TGCGCCAGCAGCTTACAGGGGAAGGGCAATCAGCCCCAGCATTTT. Translation gives CASSLQGKGNQPQHF.

The genes are TRBV28 and TRBJ1-3; TRBD1 might be the D (5 bases). Germline-derived CDR1 and CDR2 are MDHEN and SYDVKM. The ends were cut back, 2 bases at V and 2 bases at J, with 13 bases in the middle. The CDR3 is 16 amino acids. The CDR3 loop is CASSLRRRATGNTIYF. As DNA, the CDR3 is TGTGCCAGCAGTTTAAGGCGCAGGGCGACTGGAAACACCATATATTTT.

This chain's CDR3 is CARSLAGISNQPQHF. The CDR3 bases are TGTGCCAGAAGCTTGGCAGGGATAAGCAATCAGCCCCAGCATTTT. The genes are TRBV5-3 and TRBJ1-5, with D maybe TRBD1 (5 bases). TRBV5-3 is an open reading frame, and its role is uncertain. The V end was cut by 0 bases, the J end by 1 base, with 8 bases between. This CDR3 region has 15 residues.

The chain joins TRBV6-1 to TRBJ1-3; a weak D match, TRBD1 (5 bases). CDR1 and CDR2 from the germline V gene are MNHNS and SASEGT. There are 18 residues in the CDR3. V lost 3 bases and J lost 0, with 18 bases in between. CDR3 DNA: TGTGCCAGCAGTGAGTTGTGGGGCAACTTCTACTCTGGAAACACCATATATTTT. Protein sequence: CASSELWGNFYSGNTIYF.

This CDR3 is CASSLGRDSFYTF. CDR3 DNA: TGTGCCAGCAGCTTAGGACGGGACAGTTTCTACACCTTC. The V call is TRBV7-9, the J call TRBJ1-2; TRBD1 aligns across 7 bases. Germline CDR1 is SEHNR and CDR2 is FQNEAQ (reference sequence). Germline trimming cut 1 base from V and 10 bases from J; bases unmatched to any gene: 6. The CDR3 extends over 13 amino acids. Using reference TRBV7-9 and TRBJ1-2 for the parts outside the CDR3, the full variable domain is DTGVSQNPRHKITKRGQNVTFRCDPISEHNRLYWYRQTLGQGPEFLTYFQNEAQLEKSRLLSDRFSAERPKGSFSTLEIQRTEQGDSAMYLCASSLGRDSFYTFGSGTRLTVV.

The sample holds a few counts of this clone. The rearrangement links TRBV4-1 to TRBJ1-6, with TRBD1 matching over 8 bases. J lost 9 bases, V lost 4 bases, and 8 bases had no gene match. This CDR3 comprises 15 residues. CDR1 and CDR2 from the germline V gene are MGHRA and YSYEKL. The CDR3 sequence is CASSPGQGFSSPLHF. CDR3 sequence (DNA): TGCGCCAGCAGCCCCGGACAGGGCTTTAGTTCACCCCTCCACTTT.

The chain recombines TRBV11-2 with TRBJ1-2; no definite D call. The CDR3 is 13 residues long. The germline V and J ends were trimmed by 5 bases and 4 bases, with 11 bases remaining between them. Germline CDR1 reads SGHAT; CDR2 reads FQNNGV. The CDR3 bases are TGTGCCAGCAGCATATACGGTGCCTATGGCTACACCTTC. This encodes CASSIYGAYGYTF.

The rearrangement links TRBV7-9 to TRBJ2-7; tentative D call: TRBD1 (6 bases). Germline values: CDR1 SEHNR, CDR2 FQNEAQ (reference sequence). The CDR3 covers 15 residues. The V and J ends lost 2 bases and 2 bases respectively, with 13 bases between them. The DNA of the CDR3 is TGTGCCAGCAGCTTAAGGGGGACAACCCCCTACGAGCAGTACTTC. Its translation: CASSLRGTTPYEQYF.

V is TRBV12-3 or TRBV12-4 and J is TRBJ1-5; D not resolved. The CDR3 runs 13 residues. The V gene lost 2 bases and the J gene lost 6 bases, with 8 bases spanning the gap. CDR3 nucleotide sequence: TGTGCCAGCAGTTTAACGGGATTTCAGCCCCAGCATTTT. Encoded protein: CASSLTGFQPQHF.

CDR3 loop: CAWSNGYEQFF. CDR3 in DNA: TGTGCCTGGTCCAACGGGTATGAGCAGTTCTTC. The chain joins TRBV30 to TRBJ2-1; D uncertain. The CDR3 has 11 residues. CDR1 GTSNPN and CDR2 SVGIG come from the germline V gene (reference sequence). The V gene lost 5 bases and the J gene lost 8 bases, with 10 bases spanning the gap. The entire variable domain, with the rest obtained from reference TRBV30 and TRBJ2-1, is as follows: SQTIHQWPATLVQPVGSPLSLECTVEGTSNPNLYWYRQAAGRGLQLLFYSVGIGQISSEVPQNLSASRPQDRQFILSSKKLLLSDSGFYLCAWSNGYEQFFGPGTRLTVL.

This chain links TRBV7-2 with TRBJ1-2, with no clear D. CDR1 is SGHTA, CDR2 FQGNSA, per germline. CDR3 length: 13 residues. Trimming removed 1 base from V and 8 bases from J, with 11 bases in between. Written as DNA, the CDR3 is TGTGCCAGCAGCTTAGGCCCCTCTAGGGGCTACACCTTC. It codes for CASSLGPSRGYTF.

The V and J genes are TRBV6-2 or TRBV6-3 and TRBJ2-7; TRBD2 might be the D (5 bases). The CDR3 has 13 residues. Germline-derived CDR1 and CDR2 are MNHEY and SVGEGT. V dropped 3 bases and J dropped 4 bases, with 10 bases sitting between them. In DNA form, the CDR3 reads TGTGCCAGCAGTTATACTAGAGAATACGAGCAGTACTTC. Its protein is CASSYTREYEQYF.

This clone was counted a few times. V gene TRBV3-1 (or the pseudogene TRBV3-2) combines with J gene TRBJ1-3; 8 bases are shared with TRBD1. The length of the CDR3 is 15 residues. V trimming: 4 bases; J trimming: 2 bases; junction bases outside the gene matches: 4. Germline V gene data show CDR1 as LGHDT and CDR2 as YNNKEL (reference sequence). The chain's CDR3 is CASSLQGAPGNTIYF. CDR3 nucleotides: TGTGCCAGCAGCCTTCAGGGGGCCCCTGGAAACACCATATATTTT.

The V call is TRBV27, the J call TRBJ2-3; TRBD1 is a possible D gene (6 bases). The V gene's germline CDR1 is MNHEY and CDR2 SMNVEV (reference sequence). The CDR3 loop spans 14 amino acids. V was pared by 3 bases and J by 6 bases, with 13 bases between. CDR3 sequence reads: CASSLGADADTQYF. The DNA of the CDR3 is TGTGCCAGCAGTTTGGGGGCAGATGCTGATACGCAGTATTTT.

This chain joins TRBV5-1 and TRBJ2-3; tentatively, D is TRBD2 (5 bases). Germline CDR1 SGHRS, CDR2 YFSETQ. Trimming shortened V by 0 bases and J by 0 bases, and 11 bases separated the two germline ends. The CDR3 length is 16 residues. This CDR3 reads CASSLVAGPSTDTQYF. The CDR3 DNA is TGCGCCAGCAGCTTGGTGGCGGGCCCCAGCACAGATACGCAGTATTTT.

This clone was seen a handful of times. The chain links TRBV2 to TRBJ2-5; 8 positions agree with TRBD2. This CDR3 has 16 residues. The germline V gene encodes CDR1 SNHLY and CDR2 FYNNEI. Unmatched junction bases numbered 8, after V lost 0 bases and J lost 5 bases. This CDR3 reads CASSEALGLAGETQYF. CDR3 DNA sequence: TGTGCCAGCAGTGAAGCCTTAGGACTAGCCGGGGAGACCCAGTACTTC.

There are a few counts of this clone. The genes are TRBV13 and TRBJ2-5; 13 nucleotides match TRBD2. The V and J ends lost 4 bases and 2 bases, in that order; junction bases with no gene match: 4. The CDR3 is made up of 16 amino acids. The V gene's germline CDR1 is PRHDT and CDR2 FYEKMQ (reference sequence). The CDR3 loop is CASSSLTSGGQETQYF. CDR3 DNA: TGTGCCAGCAGCTCCCTGACTAGCGGGGGGCAAGAGACCCAGTACTTC. The full variable domain, in which reference TRBV13 and TRBJ2-5 provide the parts outside the CDR3, is AAGVIQSPRHLIKEKRETATLKCYPIPRHDTVYWYQQGPGQDPQFLISFYEKMQSDKGSIPDRFSAQQFSDYHSELNMSSLELGDSALYFCASSSLTSGGQETQYFGPGTRLLVL.

The J gene is TRBJ1-2, the V gene TRBV2; D call uncertain. V shed 8 bases and J shed 3 bases, with 13 bases lying between them. Germline CDR1 reads SNHLY; CDR2 reads FYNNEI. CDR3 length: 13 residues. CDR3 nucleotide sequence: TGTGCCAGCGAGCCAGGTTCGGACTATGGCTACACCTTC. It yields the protein CASEPGSDYGYTF.

V and J are TRBV28 and TRBJ1-2, with D possibly matching TRBD1 (6 bases). Germline V lookup: CDR1 MDHEN, CDR2 SYDVKM. Trimming stripped 5 bases from V and 3 bases from J, with 7 bases between. CDR3 length equals 12 residues. The CDR3, as DNA: TGTGCCAGCAGTCGACAGGACTATGGCTACACCTTC. Residues: CASSRQDYGYTF.

V gene TRBV6-5 combines with J gene TRBJ1-1, with D unresolved. Per the germline V gene, CDR1 is MNHEY and CDR2 is SVGAGI. The CDR3 extends over 13 amino acids. The V and J ends lost 7 bases and 4 bases respectively, with 13 bases between them. This chain's CDR3 is CASIGRGSTEAFF. The CDR3 nucleotides read TGTGCCAGCATCGGCAGAGGGAGCACTGAAGCTTTCTTT.

The chain employs TRBV6-5 and TRBJ1-6, with 8 bases identical to TRBD1. The V gene's germline CDR1 is MNHEY and CDR2 SVGAGI. After removal of 3 bases from V and 10 bases from J, the junction contained 5 bases not matched to a gene. The CDR3 length is 14 residues. Written as DNA, the CDR3 is TGTGCCAGCAGTTATATGGACAGGGAATCACCCCTCCACTTT. It translates to CASSYMDRESPLHF.

This clone occurred a few times. The chain is built from TRBV30 and TRBJ2-7; possible D gene TRBD2, 5 bases. V was trimmed by 4 bases and J by 5 bases, leaving 12 bases between them. CDR3 length: 12 residues. CDR1 GTSNPN and CDR2 SVGIG come from the germline V gene (reference sequence). The CDR3 sequence: CAWTGEGNEQYF. For the CDR3, the DNA is TGTGCCTGGACCGGAGAGGGTAACGAGCAGTACTTC.

The chain employs TRBV3-1 (or the pseudogene TRBV3-2) and TRBJ2-7; D is unresolved. V was clipped by 2 bases and J by 6 bases, with 8 bases between them. The germline V gene encodes CDR1 LGHDT and CDR2 YNNKEL (reference sequence). CDR3 length: 12 amino acids. CDR3 nucleotide sequence: TGTGCCAGCAGCCAAACTCAGGCCGAGCAGTACTTC. This translates into CASSQTQAEQYF.

The V call is TRBV5-6, the J call TRBJ1-1, with TRBD1 matching over 8 bases. V lost 5 bases to trimming and J lost 7 bases; unmatched junction nucleotides: 4. Germline CDR1 SGHDT, CDR2 YYEEEE. The CDR3 covers 12 residues. CDR3 nucleotides: TGTGCCAGCAGAACCAGGGGGCTTGAAGCTTTCTTT. Amino acids: CASRTRGLEAFF.

The V call is TRBV28, the J call TRBJ2-5; D gene unclear. Per germline, CDR1 MDHEN and CDR2 SYDVKM. V was clipped by 6 bases and J by 5 bases, with 16 bases between them. There are 14 residues in the CDR3. CDR3 in DNA: TGTGCCAGCAGCCCCCGGTTAAAGCACGAGACCCAGTACTTC. Translating gives CASSPRLKHETQYF.

This clone was seen only once. V gene TRBV6-1 combines with J gene TRBJ1-6; the match to TRBD1 covers 7 bases. V was pared by 0 bases and J by 9 bases, with 2 bases of the junction left unmatched. From germline, CDR1 is MNHNS and CDR2 SASEGT. The CDR3 is 14 amino acids. CDR3 sequence (DNA): TGTGCCAGCAGTGAAGCAGGGGGCTTTTCACCCCTCCACTTT. As protein: CASSEAGGFSPLHF.

The V gene is TRBV18, the J gene TRBJ2-2; the match to TRBD2 covers 8 bases. Germline CDR1 reads KGHSH; CDR2 reads LQKENI. This CDR3 spans 15 amino acids. The J segment lost 1 base and the V segment lost 6 bases, leaving 4 bases of the junction unmatched. CDR3 nucleotides: TGTGCCAGCTCGGCGGGGGGCCGGAACACCGGGGAGCTGTTTTTT. This codes for CASSAGGRNTGELFF.

The chain has TRBV14 and TRBJ2-5; 8 bases line up with TRBD1. J was trimmed by 5 bases and V by 4 bases; bases with no gene match: 3. Per the germline V gene, CDR1 is SGHDN and CDR2 is FVKESK. CDR3 length: 13 residues. CDR3 sequence reads: CASSPRQGETQYF. The CDR3 DNA is TGTGCCAGCAGCCCCCGACAGGGGGAGACCCAGTACTTC.